The clone carrying this T cell receptor beta chain came up many times. Its antigen is not identified. This entry comes from a study of identical twins. This CDR3 is built from 15 residues. The trim removed 1 base at V and 7 bases at J, leaving 8 bases unmatched. Germline V lookup: CDR1 SGHAT, CDR2 FQNNGV. Study-wide points: Twins' surplus sharing was weaker for beta out-of-frame sequences. Twin-shared out-of-frame alpha sequences were enriched for low generation probability. The presence of invariant MAIT and iNKT cells could partly confound analyses of zero-insertion sequences.

Each donor (without exception) was a healthy Caucasian. TCRdb reprocessed the 5' RACE reads via MiXCR and lists one record per CDR3 protein. Found here are 1.5 million to 2 million distinct CDR3 sequences, about 30% of them singletons; the top ten hold less than 0.35%. The source material was cord blood. The TCR sequence derives from a newborn girl in good health. The chain has TRBV11-2 and TRBJ2-3, with 7 bases that match TRBD2. The CDR3 loop reads CASSLVRLAVHTQYF. The CDR3 DNA is TGTGCCAGCAGCTTAGTCCGGCTAGCGGTGCATACGCAGTATTTT.